The clone carrying this T cell receptor beta chain has ten or more counts. As yet, its antigen is unknown. Germline trimming cut 3 bases from V and 4 bases from J; bases unmatched to any gene: 5. This CDR3 has 16 amino acids. The germline V gene encodes CDR1 LGHDT and CDR2 YNNKEL (reference sequence). The data belong to a study of T cells in Graves' hyperthyroidism and ophthalmopathy. Whole-study context: At the time of initial diagnosis and before any treatment, peripheral blood was collected.

Hyperthyroidism in the patients, aged 18 to 65, was newly diagnosed and under 2 months in duration. The source material, RNA transcripts, was used to amplify TCR beta CDR3 regions. An initial round of RT-PCR targeting the TCR CDR3 relied on the HTBI primer set. Using its own MiXCR run on the multiplex PCR reads, TCRdb lists one record per CDR3 protein. The sample comprises about 570,000 distinct CDR3 sequences, 12% to 15% of which are singletons, and around 13% rests with the top ten. Study-wide results and caveats: Blood samples included most of the expanded thyroid clonotypes exceeding 0.001.

J is TRBJ2-5 and V is TRBV3-1; 13 bases map to TRBD2. Sequenced: blood. This TCR derives from a woman between 35 and 50 years old with Graves' hyperthyroidism. CDR3 in DNA: TGTGCCAGCAGCCAGGGACTAGCGGGATTTGCAGAGACCCAGTACTTC. Translating gives CASSQGLAGFAETQYF.